Described below is a single T cell receptor (delta chain) sequence and its context. With a much larger clone just one base away, this may be a read error. The same CDR3 arises from other DNA sequences in this sample as well. The data are from a study of gamma-delta chains in newborns, infants, children. In the study overall: Microbial exposure reportedly drives polyclonal innate γδ T cell expansion after birth.

TCRdb used CATT to re-call clones from the reads. The table shows over a thousand delta-chain clones, with over 2.5% occurring only once. Germline V gene sequence: CDR1 GEAIGNYY, CDR2 EKD. CDR3 length: 19 residues. The TCR comes from a child who was a newborn, infant or young child, either healthy, febrile or measles-vaccinated (not recorded which). The chain employs TRDV2 and TRDJ3, with 12 bases aligning to TRDD3. Sequenced: blood. The CDR3 region is CACDPLLGDTSWDTRRMFF. The CDR3 bases are TGTGCCTGTGACCCTTTACTGGGGGATACCTCCTGGGACACCCGACGGATGTTTTTC.